This T cell receptor (beta chain) appears in the sequencing data of a study of blood T cell repertoires in COVID-19. V lost 6 bases and J 4 bases, leaving 16 bases between the germline ends. This CDR3 spans 14 amino acids. CDR1 is SEHNR and CDR2 is FQNEAQ in the germline V gene (reference sequence). Cohorts were determined from participant-reported clinical history. The data were produced by immunoSEQ multiplex PCR, yet TCRdb's version contains in-frame clones alone and is incomplete. Among roughly 150,000 clones listed, 80% to 90% were seen once. This clone was counted once. Source material: PBMCs or T cells enriched from blood (not recorded which). The sequence was obtained from a man aged 45 to 65 who had recovered from COVID-19. The chain joins TRBV7-9 to TRBJ2-7; the D gene is possibly TRBD1 (5 bases). CDR3 amino acids: CASRPTDTSYEQYF. The CDR3 nucleotides are TGTGCCAGCAGGCCCACGGACACCAGTTACGAGCAGTACTTC.